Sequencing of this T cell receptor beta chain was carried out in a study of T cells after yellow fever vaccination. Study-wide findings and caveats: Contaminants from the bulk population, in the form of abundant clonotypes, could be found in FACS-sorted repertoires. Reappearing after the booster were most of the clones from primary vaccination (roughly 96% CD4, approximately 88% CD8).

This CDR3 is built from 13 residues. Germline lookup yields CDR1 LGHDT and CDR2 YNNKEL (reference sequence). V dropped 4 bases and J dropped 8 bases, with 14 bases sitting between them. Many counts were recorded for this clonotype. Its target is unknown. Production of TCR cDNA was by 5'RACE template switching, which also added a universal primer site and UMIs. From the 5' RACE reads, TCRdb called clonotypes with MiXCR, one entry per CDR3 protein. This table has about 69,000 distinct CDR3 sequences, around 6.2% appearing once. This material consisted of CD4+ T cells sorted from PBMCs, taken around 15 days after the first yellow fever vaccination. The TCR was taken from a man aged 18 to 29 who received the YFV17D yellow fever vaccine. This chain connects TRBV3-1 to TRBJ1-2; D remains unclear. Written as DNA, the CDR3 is TGTGCCAGCAGCCCGGAAAGTTTAGTCGGCTACACCTTC. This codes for CASSPESLVGYTF. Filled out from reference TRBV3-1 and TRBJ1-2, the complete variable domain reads DTAVSQTPKYLVTQMGNDKSIKCEQNLGHDTMYWYKQDSKKFLKIMFSYNNKELIINETVPNRFSPKSPDKAHLNLHINSLELGDSAVYFCASSPESLVGYTFGSGTRLTVV.